This TCR beta chain appears in the sequencing data of a study of cytomegalovirus exposure and HLA in healthy donors. CDR3 length: 14 residues. The germline gives CDR1 SGHDT, CDR2 YYEEEE. Trimming removed 4 bases at V and 4 bases at J, with 15 bases between. PCR involved 60 Vbeta and 13 Jbeta primers. Repertoires were generated with immunoSEQ multiplex PCR, while TCRdb's copy carries only in-frame clones and drops some. The sample yields 100,000 to 150,000 clones, of which the top ten take up 1.7%. The TCR comes from a man aged 18 to 29 in good health and CMV-seronegative. The J gene is TRBJ2-7, the V gene TRBV5-6; maybe TRBD2 (6 bases). Material for sequencing was PBMCs. This chain's CDR3 is CASSTGTSLYEQYF. As DNA, the CDR3 is TGTGCCAGCAGCACCGGGACTTCATTGTACGAGCAGTACTTC. The variable domain in full, completed from reference TRBV5-6 and TRBJ2-7, reads DAGVTQSPTHLIKTRGQQVTLRCSPKSGHDTVSWYQQALGQGPQFIFQYYEEEERQRGNFPDRFSGHQFPNYSSELNVNALLLGDSALYLCASSTGTSLYEQYFGPGTRLTVT.